A selection of T cell receptor beta chains follows, all from one sample in a study of T cell responses to AZD1222 COVID-19 vaccine. Sequencing used immunoSEQ multiplex PCR; TCRdb keeps in-frame clones, though not all of them. This sample has 120,000 or so clones; over 80% occur once, and the top ten carry under 7%. Sequences were derived from peripheral blood, sampled on day 0 of AZD1222 vaccination. The source of these receptors is an adult in good health. The CDR3 runs from the conserved cysteine through the conserved F or W. Each record gives: V gene, J gene, D gene, clone size, CDR3 protein, CDR3 DNA. D genes are given only for firm matches. A row's size may be missing; if present it is once, few, many or a size class.

>TRBV3-1/TRBV3-2|TRBJ1-6|.|.
CASSQERVVDNSPLHF
TGTGCCAGCAGCCAAGAAAGGGTTGTCGATAATTCACCCCTCCACTTT
>TRBV29-1|TRBJ1-2|TRBD1|.
CSVPTGSDYTF
TGCAGCGTTCCGACAGGGAGCGACTACACCTTC
>TRBV6-5|TRBJ1-5|.|.
CASRRGFEDNQPQHF
TGTGCCAGCCGCCGGGGGTTTGAGGACAATCAGCCCCAGCATTTT
>TRBV10-3|TRBJ1-1|TRBD1|.
CATGDRAHTEAFF
TGTGCCACCGGGGACAGGGCCCACACTGAAGCTTTCTTT
>TRBV19|TRBJ1-2|.|.
CASTDRGGYTF
TGTGCCAGTACGGACCGCGGGGGCTACACCTTC
>TRBV2|TRBJ1-6|.|.
CASSVQATNSPLHF
TGTGCCAGCAGTGTGCAGGCTACAAATTCACCCCTCCACTTT
>TRBV24-1|TRBJ2-7|.|.
CATSASSSSYEQYF
TGTGCCACCAGTGCCAGCAGTAGCTCCTACGAGCAGTACTTC
>TRBV5-1|TRBJ2-5|.|.
CASSSTDGPQETQYF
TGCGCCAGCAGCTCGACGGACGGGCCCCAAGAGACCCAGTACTTC
>TRBV6-6|TRBJ1-2|TRBD1|.
CASCEGAKRSSGYTF
TGTGCCAGTTGTGAGGGGGCCAAGCGTTCGAGTGGCTACACCTTC
>TRBV2|TRBJ1-2|.|.
CASSTSGVYGYTF
TGTGCCAGCAGTACTTCAGGGGTCTATGGCTACACCTTC
>TRBV19|TRBJ2-7|TRBD1|few
CATRIGQGFYEQYF
TGTGCCACAAGGATCGGACAGGGTTTCTACGAGCAGTACTTC
>TRBV4-3|TRBJ1-2|.|.
CASSQERSGNYGYTF
TGCGCCAGCAGCCAAGAGCGGTCGGGCAACTATGGCTACACCTTC
>TRBV18|TRBJ1-6|.|few
CASSPLGGSPLHF
TGTGCCAGCTCACCACTTGGGGGGTCACCCCTCCACTTT
>TRBV7-2|TRBJ1-1|.|.
CASRWTAMNTEAFF
TGTGCCAGCAGGTGGACAGCCATGAACACTGAAGCTTTCTTT
>TRBV4-3|TRBJ1-6|.|.
CASSQDPRGNSPLHF
TGCGCCAGCAGCCAAGATCCTAGGGGGAATTCACCCCTCCACTTT
>TRBV6-1|TRBJ2-6|TRBD1|.
CASSGRDRTTGANVLTF
TGTGCCAGCAGTGGCCGGGACAGGACTACTGGGGCCAACGTCCTGACTTTC
>TRBV19|TRBJ2-3|.|.
CASNLGGADTQYF
TGTGCCAGCAACCTCGGGGGCGCAGATACGCAGTATTTT
>TRBV29-1|TRBJ1-1|TRBD1|.
CSVVPTGPGTEAFF
TGCAGCGTGGTACCGACAGGGCCGGGCACTGAAGCTTTCTTT
>TRBV7-8|TRBJ1-3|.|.
CASSLVGSGNTIYF
TGTGCCAGCAGCTTAGTGGGCTCTGGAAACACCATATATTTT
>TRBV28|TRBJ2-3|TRBD2|.
CASSNPYGLAGETDTQYF
TGTGCCAGCTCTAACCCTTATGGACTAGCGGGAGAAACAGATACGCAGTATTTT
>TRBV19|TRBJ1-5|.|.
CASNREGDQPQHF
TGTGCCAGTAACAGGGAAGGGGATCAGCCCCAGCATTTT
>TRBV4-3|TRBJ1-2|TRBD1|once
CASSQSSGGERYGYTF
TGCGCCAGCAGCCAAAGCTCAGGGGGCGAAAGGTATGGCTACACCTTC
>TRBV19|TRBJ2-1|TRBD2|.
CASTSGEGLYNEQFF
TGTGCCAGTACCAGCGGGGAAGGGCTGTACAATGAGCAGTTCTTC
>TRBV30|TRBJ2-5|.|.
CAWSPLLGQETQYF
TGTGCCTGGAGTCCACTCCTGGGGCAAGAGACCCAGTACTTC
>TRBV13|TRBJ2-1|.|.
CASSLDLGRGNEQFF
TGTGCCAGCAGCTTAGACCTGGGACGGGGAAATGAGCAGTTCTTC
>TRBV28|TRBJ2-2|.|.
CASRTLDTGELFF
TGTGCCAGCCGAACTCTGGACACCGGGGAGCTGTTTTTT
>TRBV20-1|TRBJ1-2|TRBD1|.
CSASSGFRTGGSHGYTF
TGCAGTGCTAGTTCGGGCTTCCGGACAGGGGGGAGTCATGGCTACACCTTC
>TRBV3-1/TRBV3-2|TRBJ1-2|.|.
CASSPGQGIYGYTF
TGTGCCAGCAGCCCGGGTCAAGGCATTTATGGCTACACCTTC
>TRBV19|TRBJ1-4|.|once
CASSREEKLFF
TGTGCCAGTAGCAGGGAAGAAAAACTGTTTTTT